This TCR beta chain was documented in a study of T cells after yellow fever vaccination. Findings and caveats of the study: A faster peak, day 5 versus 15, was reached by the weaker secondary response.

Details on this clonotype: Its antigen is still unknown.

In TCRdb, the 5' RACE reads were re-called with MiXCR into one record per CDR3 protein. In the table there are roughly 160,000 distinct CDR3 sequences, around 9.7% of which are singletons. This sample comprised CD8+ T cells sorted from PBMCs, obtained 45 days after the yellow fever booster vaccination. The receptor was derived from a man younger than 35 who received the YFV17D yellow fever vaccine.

CDR3 in amino acids: CASSLVQDSAKGYTF. DNA for the CDR3: TGCGCCAGCAGCTTGGTCCAGGACTCAGCAAAGGGCTACACCTTC. V usage is TRBV5-1 and J usage is TRBJ1-2; D gene ambiguous. The CDR3 covers 15 residues. Trimming left V 0 bases short and J 8 bases short, with 17 bases between. Germline CDR1 and CDR2: SGHRS and YFSETQ.